The present entry profiles one T cell receptor beta chain with its context. The antigen is not known. The ends were cut back, 3 bases at V and 7 bases at J, with 19 bases in the middle. This CDR3 region has 16 residues. CDR1 is SGHTA, CDR2 FQGNSA, per germline. Using RNA template, CDR3s of TCR alpha and beta were amplified with iRepertoire arm-PCR. Input was roughly 100-450 ng of tissue mRNA or PBMC total RNA. TCRdb redid the calling of the multiplex PCR reads with MiXCR, one entry per CDR3 protein. The data contain about 130,000 distinct CDR3 sequences, around 25% of them singletons. This sample is part of a study of glioma-infiltrating T cells. Study observations and caveats: Very few CDR3 sequences were shared between tissue and blood. Gliomas, especially low-grade, showed above-expected tissue-blood divergence; non-neoplastic patients showed below.

The chain carries TRBV7-2 and TRBJ2-1, with TRBD1 as a possible D gene (5 bases). This TCR derives from a human donor with low-grade glioma or glioblastoma, undergoing nonglioma brain surgery, or in good health (not recorded which). The sample taken for sequencing was glioma tissue, nonneoplastic brain tissue, or PBMCs (not recorded which). The CDR3 loop reads CASSFSRQSQRNEQFF. The CDR3 DNA follows: TGTGCCAGCAGCTTTTCCCGACAGTCTCAAAGGAATGAGCAGTTCTTC.